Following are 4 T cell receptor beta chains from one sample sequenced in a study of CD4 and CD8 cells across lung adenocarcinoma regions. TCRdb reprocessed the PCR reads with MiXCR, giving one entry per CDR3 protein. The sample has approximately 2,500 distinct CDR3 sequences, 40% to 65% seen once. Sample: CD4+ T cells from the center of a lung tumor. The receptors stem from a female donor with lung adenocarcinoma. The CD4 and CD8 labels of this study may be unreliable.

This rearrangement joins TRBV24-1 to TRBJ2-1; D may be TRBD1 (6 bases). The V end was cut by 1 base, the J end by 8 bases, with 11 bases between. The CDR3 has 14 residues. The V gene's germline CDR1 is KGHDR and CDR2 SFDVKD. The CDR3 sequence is CATSDFNRVHEQFF. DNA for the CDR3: TGTGCCACCAGTGATTTCAACAGGGTCCATGAGCAGTTCTTC.

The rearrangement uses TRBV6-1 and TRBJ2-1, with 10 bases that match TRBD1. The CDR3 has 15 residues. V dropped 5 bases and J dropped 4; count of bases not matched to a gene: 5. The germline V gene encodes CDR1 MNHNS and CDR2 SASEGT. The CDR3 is CASSPDRGPYNEQFF. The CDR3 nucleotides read TGTGCCAGCAGTCCCGACAGGGGGCCGTACAATGAGCAGTTCTTC.

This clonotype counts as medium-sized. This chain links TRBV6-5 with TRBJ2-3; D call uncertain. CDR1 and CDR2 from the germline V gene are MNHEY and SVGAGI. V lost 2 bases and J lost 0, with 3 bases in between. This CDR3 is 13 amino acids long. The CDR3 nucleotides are TGTGCCAGCAGTTACACCAGCACAGATACGCAGTATTTT. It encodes CASSYTSTDTQYF.

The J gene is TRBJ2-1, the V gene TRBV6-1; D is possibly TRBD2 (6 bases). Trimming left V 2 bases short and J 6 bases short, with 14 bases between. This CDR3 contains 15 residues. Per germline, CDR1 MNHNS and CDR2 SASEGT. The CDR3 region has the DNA TGTGCCAGCAGTGAATGGAGCGGGCGCAGCAATGAGCAGTTCTTC. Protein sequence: CASSEWSGRSNEQFF.